This T cell receptor beta chain was sequenced in a study of T cell responses to AZD1222 COVID-19 vaccine. Study information: Pooled together were second doses at about 4 or about 12 weeks.

This clone has just one count. The protocol was immunoSEQ multiplex PCR, while the TCRdb copy is restricted to in-frame clones and leaves out a portion. Of more than 250,000 clones listed, 80% to 95% are singletons. Germline V gene data show CDR1 as MNHEY and CDR2 as SVGAGI. V gave up 7 bases and J gave up 3 bases, with 15 bases separating them. This CDR3 is 14 amino acids long. Sequenced material: peripheral blood, taken on day 0 of AZD1222 vaccination. The rearrangement uses TRBV6-5 and TRBJ1-1; tentatively, D is TRBD1 (5 bases). This TCR came from an adult in good health. CDR3 DNA: TGTGCCAGCACTGTGAGCTGGGGGGACACTGAAGCTTTCTTT. Translated: CASTVSWGDTEAFF.